A selection of T cell receptor beta chains follows, all from one sample in a study of molecular identifiers for immune sequencing clone quantification. TCRdb passed the PCR reads through MiXCR, listing each CDR3 protein once. The data show about half a million distinct CDR3 sequences, 20% to 25% seen once. The sequenced sample was naive CD8+ T cells from blood, with Jurkat cell RNA spiked in. These receptors were collected from a human donor in good health. Some libraries in this study had Jurkat cell RNA spiked in. Both conserved end residues are part of each CDR3. D genes are given only for firm matches. A row's size may be missing; if present it is once, few, many or a size class.

.	TRBV20-1	many	TRBJ2-4	CSAKDIVIQYF	TGCAGTGCAAAAGACATCGTAATTCAGTACTTC
TRBD1	TRBV30	.	TRBJ1-5	CAWSKQGIQPQHF	TGTGCCTGGAGTAAACAGGGGATACAGCCCCAGCATTTT
.	TRBV7-9	few	TRBJ2-3	CASSPPFRDRGYF	TGTGCCAGCAGCCCCCCTTTCCGGGACCGGGGGTATTTT
.	TRBV7-2	many	TRBJ2-1	CASSPTGQMSLYEQFF	TGTGCCAGCAGCCCTACAGGACAGATGAGTCTCTATGAGCAGTTCTTC
.	TRBV12-3/TRBV12-4	few	TRBJ1-1	CASSLGSGWTEAFF	TGTGCCAGCAGTTTAGGTTCGGGTTGGACTGAAGCTTTCTTT
.	TRBV13	.	TRBJ1-1	CASSLGVDSTEAFF	TGTGCCAGCAGCTTAGGGGTCGACAGCACTGAAGCTTTCTTT
.	TRBV23-1	.	TRBJ2-1	CASRHITPSLPGHQGYNEQFF	TGCGCCAGCAGACACATAACTCCTAGCCTACCGGGACATCAAGGTTACAATGAGCAGTTCTTC
.	TRBV9	many	TRBJ2-7	CASSVAGHGEQYF	TGTGCCAGCAGCGTAGCCGGACACGGAGAGCAGTACTTC
.	TRBV25-1	many	TRBJ2-2	CASSSPGNTGELFF	TGTGCCAGCAGTTCCCCTGGCAACACCGGGGAGCTGTTTTTT
.	TRBV4-3	few	TRBJ2-2	CASSQDRIQGTAGELFF	TGCGCCAGCAGCCAAGATCGGATACAGGGTACGGCCGGGGAGCTGTTTTTT
TRBD1	TRBV12-3/TRBV12-4	many	TRBJ2-3	CASSRGGRTDTQYF	TGTGCCAGCAGCCGAGGGGGCCGCACAGATACGCAGTATTTT
.	TRBV7-9	many	TRBJ1-1	CASSLRGVEAFF	TGTGCCAGCAGCTTAAGGGGAGTTGAAGCTTTCTTT
.	TRBV20-1	.	TRBJ2-5	CSARESGRQETQYF	TGCAGTGCTAGAGAGTCAGGGCGCCAAGAGACCCAGTACTTC
TRBD2	TRBV20-1	few	TRBJ2-3	CSARAQSSGGPDTQYF	TGCAGTGCTAGGGCCCAAAGTAGCGGGGGTCCTGATACGCAGTATTTT
TRBD1	TRBV30	few	TRBJ2-1	CASDQGQGYGEQFF	TGTGCCTCCGACCAGGGACAGGGCTACGGTGAGCAGTTCTTC
.	TRBV12-3/TRBV12-4	.	TRBJ2-3	CASRSAPSATDTQYF	TGTGCCAGCAGGTCGGCCCCATCCGCCACAGATACGCAGTATTTT
.	TRBV27	.	TRBJ2-3	CASSPLMPNGSTDTQYF	TGTGCCAGCAGTCCATTGATGCCTAACGGGAGCACAGATACGCAGTATTTT
.	TRBV7-9	many	TRBJ1-1	CASSSGSDGTEAFF	TGTGCCAGCAGCTCCGGGTCTGATGGAACTGAAGCTTTCTTT
.	TRBV27	.	TRBJ1-5	CANSLGGVGQPQHF	TGTGCCAACAGTTTAGGAGGGGTGGGTCAGCCCCAGCATTTT
TRBD2	TRBV28	many	TRBJ2-5	CASSFTDGLAGGPSETQYF	TGTGCCAGCAGTTTCACCGACGGACTAGCGGGAGGGCCGTCAGAGACCCAGTACTTC
.	TRBV5-1	many	TRBJ1-1	CASSSTGIDTEAFF	TGCGCCAGCAGTTCTACAGGGATCGACACTGAAGCTTTCTTT
TRBD1	TRBV6-5	.	TRBJ2-1	CARSYYKRGRLNEQFF	TGTGCCCGCAGTTACTATAAGAGGGGGCGCCTCAATGAGCAGTTCTTC
TRBD1	TRBV7-9	many	TRBJ2-3	CASSLALGTGLTDTQYF	TGTGCCAGCAGCTTAGCGCTCGGGACAGGGTTGACAGATACGCAGTATTTT
TRBD2	TRBV19	.	TRBJ2-1	CASSIGAGGYNEQFF	TGTGCCAGTAGTATAGGAGCGGGGGGGTACAATGAGCAGTTCTTC
.	TRBV10-3	.	TRBJ2-2	CAITLTDPATNTGELFF	TGTGCCATCACACTTACCGACCCGGCAACGAACACCGGGGAGCTGTTTTTT
.	TRBV15	many	TRBJ1-4	CATSTKQGINEKLFF	TGTGCCACCAGCACAAAACAGGGAATTAATGAAAAACTGTTTTTT
.	TRBV11-3	.	TRBJ2-7	CASSFAGAHNEQYF	TGTGCCAGCAGCTTTGCAGGGGCGCATAACGAGCAGTACTTC
.	TRBV29-1	many	TRBJ1-2	CSVEEEIGANYGYTF	TGCAGCGTTGAAGAGGAAATTGGAGCTAACTATGGCTACACCTTC
.	TRBV19	.	TRBJ2-7	CASSPGHLYELYF	TGTGCCAGTAGTCCGGGACACCTCTACGAGCTGTACTTC
.	TRBV4-1	.	TRBJ2-7	CASSPSPSGSYEQYF	TGCGCCAGCAGCCCGTCCCCCTCAGGGTCCTACGAGCAGTACTTC
TRBD2	TRBV11-3	.	TRBJ2-3	CASSGTSGGAPDTQYF	TGTGCCAGCAGCGGGACTAGCGGGGGGGCTCCAGATACGCAGTATTTT
.	TRBV11-2	many	TRBJ2-1	CASSPRGAAYNEQFF	TGTGCCAGCAGCCCCAGGGGAGCGGCTTACAATGAGCAGTTCTTC
.	TRBV28	.	TRBJ1-4	CASRDIFSATNEKLFF	TGTGCCAGCCGGGACATTTTTTCTGCAACTAATGAAAAACTGTTTTTT
TRBD1	TRBV30	many	TRBJ1-2	CAWTTTGLGGYTF	TGTGCCTGGACTACGACAGGGTTGGGCGGCTACACCTTC
.	TRBV12-3/TRBV12-4	.	TRBJ1-1	CASGEERSNTEAFF	TGTGCCAGCGGGGAGGAACGGTCGAACACTGAAGCTTTCTTT
.	TRBV14	.	TRBJ2-7	CASSQGLGGGGTSYEQYF	TGTGCCAGCAGCCAAGGCCTCGGAGGAGGGGGCACCTCCTACGAGCAGTACTTC
.	TRBV27	.	TRBJ2-7	CASKGSSYEQYF	TGTGCCAGTAAAGGGAGCTCCTACGAGCAGTACTTC
.	TRBV10-2	.	TRBJ2-1	CASSESGLATYNEQFF	TGCGCCAGCAGTGAGTCGGGGCTAGCAACCTACAATGAGCAGTTCTTC
.	TRBV9	many	TRBJ2-7	CASSPGGTSYEQYF	TGTGCCAGCAGCCCGGGCGGGACTTCCTACGAGCAGTACTTC
TRBD1	TRBV4-1	.	TRBJ2-7	CASSQVQGDYEQYF	TGCGCCAGCAGCCAAGTGCAGGGGGACTACGAGCAGTACTTC
TRBD2	TRBV10-2	.	TRBJ2-3	CASTLGLAGGRVTDTQYF	TGCGCCAGCACCCTGGGACTAGCGGGGGGGCGGGTCACAGATACGCAGTATTTT
.	TRBV30	few	TRBJ1-2	CAWSVLVGETYYGYTF	TGTGCCTGGAGTGTACTTGTAGGGGAGACTTACTATGGCTACACCTTC
.	TRBV27	.	TRBJ2-5	CASSPGPLLQETQYF	TGTGCCAGCAGCCCCGGACCCTTGCTGCAAGAGACCCAGTACTTC
.	TRBV27	.	TRBJ1-1	CASSLLSHAEAFF	TGTGCCAGCAGTTTATTGTCCCACGCGGAAGCTTTCTTT
.	TRBV24-1	many	TRBJ2-3	CATSDFQRNASTDTQYF	TGTGCCACCAGTGATTTTCAGCGGAATGCTAGCACAGATACGCAGTATTTT
.	TRBV27	.	TRBJ1-4	CASSIGVNEKLFF	TGTGCCAGCAGTATAGGGGTTAATGAAAAACTGTTTTTT
.	TRBV4-1	few	TRBJ1-1	CASSQVHRAAPEAFF	TGCGCCAGCAGCCAAGTCCACAGGGCAGCGCCTGAAGCTTTCTTT
.	TRBV29-1	many	TRBJ2-2	CSGGHSTGELFF	TGCAGCGGAGGACACTCCACCGGGGAGCTGTTTTTT
TRBD1	TRBV2	.	TRBJ1-1	CASRRQGRTEAFF	TGTGCCAGCAGGAGACAGGGGAGGACTGAAGCTTTCTTT
.	TRBV7-9	few	TRBJ1-4	CASSLEYQRERLFF	TGTGCCAGCAGCTTAGAATATCAGCGTGAAAGGCTGTTTTTT
.	TRBV7-2	many	TRBJ2-1	CASSLSGAYNEQFF	TGTGCCAGCAGCTTGAGTGGGGCCTACAATGAGCAGTTCTTC
.	TRBV21-1	.	TRBJ1-5	CASSPRVGGSTHSNQPQHF	TGTGCCAGCAGCCCAAGGGTAGGGGGGTCAACACATAGCAATCAGCCCCAGCATTTT
.	TRBV14	.	TRBJ2-3	CASSQDLGWFTDTQYF	TGTGCCAGCAGCCAAGATTTAGGGTGGTTCACAGATACGCAGTATTTT
.	TRBV13	many	TRBJ2-3	CASSSPEGELGTDTQYF	TGTGCCAGCAGCTCGCCCGAGGGGGAGTTGGGCACAGATACGCAGTATTTT
TRBD1	TRBV6-2/TRBV6-3	many	TRBJ1-1	CASSWGQGTDAFF	TGTGCCAGCAGTTGGGGACAGGGGACGGACGCTTTCTTT
.	TRBV12-3/TRBV12-4	.	TRBJ2-3	CASSVDPSTDTQYF	TGTGCCAGCAGTGTCGACCCATCGACAGATACGCAGTATTTT
.	TRBV27	few	TRBJ2-3	CASSSRGLARTDTQYF	TGTGCCAGCAGTTCCAGAGGCCTAGCCCGCACAGATACGCAGTATTTT
TRBD2	TRBV6-5	.	TRBJ2-1	CASSYGGRSNEQFF	TGTGCCAGCAGTTATGGCGGGAGATCCAATGAGCAGTTCTTC
.	TRBV5-6	few	TRBJ2-7	CASSLTADEQYF	TGTGCCAGCAGCTTGACAGCGGACGAGCAGTACTTC